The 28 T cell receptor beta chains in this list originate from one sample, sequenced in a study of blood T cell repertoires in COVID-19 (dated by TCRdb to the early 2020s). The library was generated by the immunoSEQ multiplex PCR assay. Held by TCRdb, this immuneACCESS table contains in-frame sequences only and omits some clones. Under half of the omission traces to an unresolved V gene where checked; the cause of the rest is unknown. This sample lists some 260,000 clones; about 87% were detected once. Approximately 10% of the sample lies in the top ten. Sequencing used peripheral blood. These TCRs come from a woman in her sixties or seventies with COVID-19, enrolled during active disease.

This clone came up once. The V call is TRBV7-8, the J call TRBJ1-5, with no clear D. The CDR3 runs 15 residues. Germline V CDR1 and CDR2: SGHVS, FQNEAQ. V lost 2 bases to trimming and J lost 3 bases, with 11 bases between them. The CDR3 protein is CASSLRAGNNQPQHF. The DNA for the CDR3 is TGTGCCAGCAGCTTAAGAGCGGGAAACAATCAGCCCCAGCATTTT.

The CDR3 here is CASSRYSGGRYSNQPQHF. The CDR3 nucleotides are TGTGCCAGCAGCCGGTATTCCGGGGGGCGTTATAGCAATCAGCCCCAGCATTTT. The J gene is TRBJ1-5, the V gene TRBV7-9, with TRBD1 as a possible D gene (6 bases). This CDR3 is built from 18 residues. Trimming took off 5 bases at V and 0 bases at J, with 20 bases between the two ends. From germline, CDR1 is SEHNR and CDR2 FQNEAQ (reference sequence). The full variable domain, with the rest looked up from reference TRBV7-9 and TRBJ1-5, is DTGVSQNPRHKITKRGQNVTFRCDPISEHNRLYWYRQTLGQGPEFLTYFQNEAQLEKSRLLSDRFSAERPKGSFSTLEIQRTEQGDSAMYLCASSRYSGGRYSNQPQHFGDGTRLSIL.

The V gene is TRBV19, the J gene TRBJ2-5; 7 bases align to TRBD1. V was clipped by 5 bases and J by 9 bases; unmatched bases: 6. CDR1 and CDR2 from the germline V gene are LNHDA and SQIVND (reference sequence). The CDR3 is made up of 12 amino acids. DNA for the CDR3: TGTGCCAGTAGTCCCCTGGGACAGTCCCAGTACTTC. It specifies CASSPLGQSQYF.

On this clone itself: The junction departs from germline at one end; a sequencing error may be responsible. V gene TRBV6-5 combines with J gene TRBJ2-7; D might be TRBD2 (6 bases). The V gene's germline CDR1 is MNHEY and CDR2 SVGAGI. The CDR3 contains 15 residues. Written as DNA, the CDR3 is TGTGCCAGCAAGCACGGGACTTCTTTCTTATACGGGCAGTACTTC. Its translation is CASKHGTSFLYGQYF.

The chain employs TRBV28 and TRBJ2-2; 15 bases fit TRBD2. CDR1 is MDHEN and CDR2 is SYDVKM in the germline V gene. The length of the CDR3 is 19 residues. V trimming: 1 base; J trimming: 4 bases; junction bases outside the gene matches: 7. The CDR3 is CASSLLGLAGGKITGELFF. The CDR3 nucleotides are TGTGCCAGCAGTTTATTGGGACTAGCGGGAGGCAAAATCACCGGGGAGCTGTTTTTT. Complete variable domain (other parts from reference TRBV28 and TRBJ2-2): DVKVTQSSRYLVKRTGEKVFLECVQDMDHENMFWYRQDPGLGLRLIYFSYDVKMKEKGDIPEGYSVSREKKERFSLILESASTNQTSMYLCASSLLGLAGGKITGELFFGEGSRLTVL.

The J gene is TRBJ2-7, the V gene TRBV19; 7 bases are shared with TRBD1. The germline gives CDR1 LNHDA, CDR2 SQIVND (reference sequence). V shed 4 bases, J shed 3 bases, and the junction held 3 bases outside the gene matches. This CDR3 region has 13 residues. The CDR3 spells CASSTQGNYEQYF. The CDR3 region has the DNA TGTGCCAGTAGTACACAGGGGAACTACGAGCAGTACTTC.

CDR3 sequence reads: CASSLVAGVNTEAFF. In DNA form, the CDR3 reads TGTGCCAGCAGCTTAGTGGCAGGGGTGAACACTGAAGCTTTCTTT. The chain joins TRBV11-2 to TRBJ1-1; TRBD1 might be the D (6 bases). This CDR3 spans 15 amino acids. The germline V gene encodes CDR1 SGHAT and CDR2 FQNNGV. Trimming removed 1 base from V and 0 bases from J, with 9 bases in between.

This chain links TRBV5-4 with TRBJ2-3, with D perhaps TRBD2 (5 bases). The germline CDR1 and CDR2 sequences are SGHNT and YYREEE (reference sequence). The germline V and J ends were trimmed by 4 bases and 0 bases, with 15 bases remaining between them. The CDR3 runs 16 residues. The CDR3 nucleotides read TGTGCCAGCAGCCTCACTCAGGCGGGCAGCACAGATACGCAGTATTTT. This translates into CASSLTQAGSTDTQYF.

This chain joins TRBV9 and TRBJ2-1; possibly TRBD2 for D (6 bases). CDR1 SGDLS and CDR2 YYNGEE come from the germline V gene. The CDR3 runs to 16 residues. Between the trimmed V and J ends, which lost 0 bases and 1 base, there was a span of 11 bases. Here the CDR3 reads CASSVDGSGSYNEQFF. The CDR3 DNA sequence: TGTGCCAGCAGCGTAGACGGTAGCGGTTCCTACAATGAGCAGTTCTTC.

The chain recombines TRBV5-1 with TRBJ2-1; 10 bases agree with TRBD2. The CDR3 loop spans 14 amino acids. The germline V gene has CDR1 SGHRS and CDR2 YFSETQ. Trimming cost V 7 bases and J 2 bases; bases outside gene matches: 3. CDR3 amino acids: CASELAGTYNEQFF. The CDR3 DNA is TGCGCCAGCGAACTAGCGGGGACCTACAATGAGCAGTTCTTC.

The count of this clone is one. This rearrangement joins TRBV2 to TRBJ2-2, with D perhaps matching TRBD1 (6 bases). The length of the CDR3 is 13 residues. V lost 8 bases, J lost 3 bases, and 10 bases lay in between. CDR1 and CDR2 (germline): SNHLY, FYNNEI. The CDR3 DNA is TGTGCCAGCGGAAGGGGGTACACCGGGGAGCTGTTTTTT. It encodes CASGRGYTGELFF.

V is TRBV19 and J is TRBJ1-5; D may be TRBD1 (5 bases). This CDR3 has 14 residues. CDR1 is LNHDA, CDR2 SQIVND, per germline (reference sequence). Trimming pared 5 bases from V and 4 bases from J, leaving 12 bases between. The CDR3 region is CASSRDSRNQPQHF. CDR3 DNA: TGTGCCAGTAGTCGGGACTCTAGAAATCAGCCCCAGCATTTT.

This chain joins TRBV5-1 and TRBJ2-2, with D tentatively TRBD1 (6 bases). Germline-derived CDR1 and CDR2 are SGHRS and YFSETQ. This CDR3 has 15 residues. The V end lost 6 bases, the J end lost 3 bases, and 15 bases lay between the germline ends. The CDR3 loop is CASNLRGDDTGELFF. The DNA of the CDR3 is TGCGCCAGCAACCTCAGGGGCGACGACACCGGGGAGCTGTTTTTT. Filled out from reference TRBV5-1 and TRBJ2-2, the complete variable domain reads KAGVTQTPRYLIKTRGQQVTLSCSPISGHRSVSWYQQTPGQGLQFLFEYFSETQRNKGNFPGRFSGRQFSNSRSEMNVSTLELGDSALYLCASNLRGDDTGELFFGEGSRLTVL.

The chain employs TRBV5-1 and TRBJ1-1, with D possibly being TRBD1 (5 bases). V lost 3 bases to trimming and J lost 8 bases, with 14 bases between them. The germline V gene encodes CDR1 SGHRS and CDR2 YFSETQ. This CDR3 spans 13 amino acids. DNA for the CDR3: TGCGCCAGCAGCTCACAAGGTGGACAAGAAGCTTTCTTT. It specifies CASSSQGGQEAFF. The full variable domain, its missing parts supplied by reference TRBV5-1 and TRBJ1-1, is KAGVTQTPRYLIKTRGQQVTLSCSPISGHRSVSWYQQTPGQGLQFLFEYFSETQRNKGNFPGRFSGRQFSNSRSEMNVSTLELGDSALYLCASSSQGGQEAFFGQGTRLTVV.

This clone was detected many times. The CDR3 is CASSWGLDVSYEQYF. CDR3 coding DNA: TGTGCCAGCAGCTGGGGACTAGATGTTTCCTACGAGCAGTACTTC. The chain joins TRBV7-2 to TRBJ2-7; the match to TRBD2 covers 8 bases. In germline, CDR1 is SGHTA, CDR2 FQGNSA. CDR3 size: 15 residues. J gave up 1 base and V 4 bases, and 6 bases lay outside the gene matches.

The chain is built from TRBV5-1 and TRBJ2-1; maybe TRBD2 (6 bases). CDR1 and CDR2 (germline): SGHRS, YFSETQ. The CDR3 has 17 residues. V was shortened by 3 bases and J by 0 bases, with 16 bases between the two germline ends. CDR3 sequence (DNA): TGCGCCAGCAGCTCAAGCGAGCGGGCAGCCTCCTACAATGAGCAGTTCTTC. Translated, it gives CASSSSERAASYNEQFF. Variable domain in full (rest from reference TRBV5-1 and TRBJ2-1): KAGVTQTPRYLIKTRGQQVTLSCSPISGHRSVSWYQQTPGQGLQFLFEYFSETQRNKGNFPGRFSGRQFSNSRSEMNVSTLELGDSALYLCASSSSERAASYNEQFFGPGTRLTVL.

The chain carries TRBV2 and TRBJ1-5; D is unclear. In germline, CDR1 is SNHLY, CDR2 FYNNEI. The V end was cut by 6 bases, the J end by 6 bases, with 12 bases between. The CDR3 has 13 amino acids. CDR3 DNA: TGTGCCAGCAGCGATTATGCGGTTCAGCCCCAGCATTTT. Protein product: CASSDYAVQPQHF.

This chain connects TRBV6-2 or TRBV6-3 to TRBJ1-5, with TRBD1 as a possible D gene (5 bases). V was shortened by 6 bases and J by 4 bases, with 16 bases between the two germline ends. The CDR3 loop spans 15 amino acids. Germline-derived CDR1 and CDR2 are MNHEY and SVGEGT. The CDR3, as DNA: TGTGCCAGCAGCCTCCGTAAAGGGGTTAATCAGCCCCAGCATTTT. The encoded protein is CASSLRKGVNQPQHF.

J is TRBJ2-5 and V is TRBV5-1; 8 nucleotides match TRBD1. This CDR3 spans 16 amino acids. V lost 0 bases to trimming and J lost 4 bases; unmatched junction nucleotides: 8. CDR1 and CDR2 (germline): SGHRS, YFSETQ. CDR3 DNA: TGCGCCAGCAGCTTGGGAACAGGGGGATTGGGAGAGACCCAGTACTTC. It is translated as CASSLGTGGLGETQYF.

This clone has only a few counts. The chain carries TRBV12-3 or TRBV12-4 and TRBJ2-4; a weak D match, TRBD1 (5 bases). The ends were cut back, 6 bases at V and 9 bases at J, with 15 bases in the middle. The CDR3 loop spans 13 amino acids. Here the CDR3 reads CASSQGNRGIQYF. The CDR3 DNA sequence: TGTGCCAGCAGCCAGGGTAATAGAGGCATTCAGTACTTC.

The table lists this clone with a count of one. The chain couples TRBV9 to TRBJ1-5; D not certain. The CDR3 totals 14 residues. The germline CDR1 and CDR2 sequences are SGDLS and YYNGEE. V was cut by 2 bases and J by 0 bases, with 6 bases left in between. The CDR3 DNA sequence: TGTGCCAGCAGCGTCACAAGTAGCAATCAGCCCCAGCATTTT. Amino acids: CASSVTSSNQPQHF.

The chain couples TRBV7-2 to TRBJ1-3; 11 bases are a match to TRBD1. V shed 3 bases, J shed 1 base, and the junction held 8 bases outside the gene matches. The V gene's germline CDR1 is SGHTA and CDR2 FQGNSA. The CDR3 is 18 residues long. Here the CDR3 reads CASSLRTGGGFSGNTIYF. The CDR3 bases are TGTGCCAGCAGCTTGAGGACAGGGGGCGGGTTTTCTGGAAACACCATATATTTT.

The CDR3 coding sequence is TGTGCCAGCAGCTTAGGGCTAGCGGGAGGGAGGTCCTACGAGCAGTACTTC. Residues: CASSLGLAGGRSYEQYF. V and J are TRBV11-2 and TRBJ2-7, with TRBD2 identical over 12 bases. The CDR3 runs to 17 residues. Germline V gene lookup returns CDR1 SGHAT and CDR2 FQNNGV. V was pared by 1 base and J by 1 base, with 5 bases of the junction left unmatched.

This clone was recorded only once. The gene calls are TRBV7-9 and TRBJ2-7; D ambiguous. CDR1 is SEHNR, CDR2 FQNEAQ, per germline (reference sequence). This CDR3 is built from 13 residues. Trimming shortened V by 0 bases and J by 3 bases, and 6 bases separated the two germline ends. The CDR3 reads CASSLAPLYEQYF. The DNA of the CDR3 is TGTGCCAGCAGCTTAGCACCACTCTACGAGCAGTACTTC.

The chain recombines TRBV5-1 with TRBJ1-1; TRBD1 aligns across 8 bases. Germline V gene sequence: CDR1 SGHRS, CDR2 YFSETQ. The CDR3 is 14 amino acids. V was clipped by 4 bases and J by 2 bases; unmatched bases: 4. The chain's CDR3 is CASSIGQGNTEAFF. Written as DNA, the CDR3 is TGCGCCAGCAGCATAGGACAGGGTAACACTGAAGCTTTCTTT.

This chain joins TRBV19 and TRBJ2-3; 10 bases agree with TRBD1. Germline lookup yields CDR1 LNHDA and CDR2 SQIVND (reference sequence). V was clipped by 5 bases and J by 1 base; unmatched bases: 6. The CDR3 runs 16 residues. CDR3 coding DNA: TGTGCCAGTAGTTTCCGGACAGGGGGAGGCACAGATACGCAGTATTTT. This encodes CASSFRTGGGTDTQYF.

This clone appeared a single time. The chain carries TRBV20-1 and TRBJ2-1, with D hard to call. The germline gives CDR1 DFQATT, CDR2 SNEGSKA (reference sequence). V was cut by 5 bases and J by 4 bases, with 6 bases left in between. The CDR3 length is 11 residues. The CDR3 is CSAELYNEQFF. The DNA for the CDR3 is TGCAGTGCTGAACTTTACAATGAGCAGTTCTTC.

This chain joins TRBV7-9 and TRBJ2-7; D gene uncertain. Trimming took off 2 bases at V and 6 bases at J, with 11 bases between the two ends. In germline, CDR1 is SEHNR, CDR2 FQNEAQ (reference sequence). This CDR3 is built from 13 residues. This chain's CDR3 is CASSLHHGAEQYF. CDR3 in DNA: TGTGCCAGCAGCTTACACCACGGAGCCGAGCAGTACTTC.